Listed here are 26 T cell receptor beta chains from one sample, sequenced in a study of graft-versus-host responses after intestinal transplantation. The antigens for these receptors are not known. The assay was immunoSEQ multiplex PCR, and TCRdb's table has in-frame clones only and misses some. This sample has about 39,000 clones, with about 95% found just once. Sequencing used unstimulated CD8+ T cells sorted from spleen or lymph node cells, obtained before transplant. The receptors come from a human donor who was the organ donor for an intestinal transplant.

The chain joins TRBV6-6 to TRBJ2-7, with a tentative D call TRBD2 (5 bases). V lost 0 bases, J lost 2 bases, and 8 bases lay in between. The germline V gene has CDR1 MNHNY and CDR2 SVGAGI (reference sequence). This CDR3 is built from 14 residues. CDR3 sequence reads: CASSYSAGPYEQYF. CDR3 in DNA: TGTGCCAGCAGTTACTCTGCGGGCCCCTACGAGCAGTACTTC.

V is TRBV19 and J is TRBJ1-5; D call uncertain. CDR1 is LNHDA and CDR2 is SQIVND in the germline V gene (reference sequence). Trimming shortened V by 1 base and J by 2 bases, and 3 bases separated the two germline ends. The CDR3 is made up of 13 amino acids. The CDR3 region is CASSIGGNQPQHF. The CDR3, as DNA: TGTGCCAGTAGTATAGGGGGCAATCAGCCCCAGCATTTT.

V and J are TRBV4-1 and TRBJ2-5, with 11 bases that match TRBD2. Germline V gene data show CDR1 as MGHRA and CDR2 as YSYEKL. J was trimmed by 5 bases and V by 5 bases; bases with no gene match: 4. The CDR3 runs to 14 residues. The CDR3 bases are TGCGCCAGCAGCTCACTAGCGGGGGACGAGACCCAGTACTTC. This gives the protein CASSSLAGDETQYF.

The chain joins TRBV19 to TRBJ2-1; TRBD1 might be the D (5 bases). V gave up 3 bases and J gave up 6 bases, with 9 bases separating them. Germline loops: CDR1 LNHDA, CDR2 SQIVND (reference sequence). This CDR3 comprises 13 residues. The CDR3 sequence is CASSILGLNEQFF. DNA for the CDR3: TGTGCCAGTAGTATTCTGGGGCTCAATGAGCAGTTCTTC. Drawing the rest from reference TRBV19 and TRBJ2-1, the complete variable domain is DGGITQSPKYLFRKEGQNVTLSCEQNLNHDAMYWYRQDPGQGLRLIYYSQIVNDFQKGDIAEGYSVSREKKESFPLTVTSAQKNPTAFYLCASSILGLNEQFFGPGTRLTVL.

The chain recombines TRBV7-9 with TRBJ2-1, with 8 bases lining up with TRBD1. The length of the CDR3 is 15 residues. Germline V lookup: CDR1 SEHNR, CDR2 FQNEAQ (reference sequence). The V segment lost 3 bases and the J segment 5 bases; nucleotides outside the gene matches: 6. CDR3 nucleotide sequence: TGTGCCAGCAGCTTCGGTCAGGGGGCCCACAATGAGCAGTTCTTC. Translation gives CASSFGQGAHNEQFF.

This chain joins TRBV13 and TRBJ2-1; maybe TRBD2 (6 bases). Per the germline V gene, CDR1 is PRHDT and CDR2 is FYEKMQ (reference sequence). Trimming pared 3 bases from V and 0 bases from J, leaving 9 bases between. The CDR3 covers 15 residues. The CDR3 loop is CASSFAGNSYNEQFF. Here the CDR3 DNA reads TGTGCCAGCAGCTTCGCGGGAAACTCCTACAATGAGCAGTTCTTC.

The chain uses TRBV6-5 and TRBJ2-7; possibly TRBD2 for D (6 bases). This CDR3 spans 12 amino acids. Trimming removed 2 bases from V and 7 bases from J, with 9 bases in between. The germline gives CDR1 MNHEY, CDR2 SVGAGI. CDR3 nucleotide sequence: TGTGCCAGCAGTTACGCGGGGTGGGAGCAGTACTTC. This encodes CASSYAGWEQYF.

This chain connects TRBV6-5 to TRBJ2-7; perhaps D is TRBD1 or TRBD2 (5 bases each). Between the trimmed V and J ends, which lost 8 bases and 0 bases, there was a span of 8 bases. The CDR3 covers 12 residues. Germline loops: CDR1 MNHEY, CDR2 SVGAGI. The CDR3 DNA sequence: TGTGCCAGCCGGGGCATCTCCTACGAGCAGTACTTC. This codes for CASRGISYEQYF.

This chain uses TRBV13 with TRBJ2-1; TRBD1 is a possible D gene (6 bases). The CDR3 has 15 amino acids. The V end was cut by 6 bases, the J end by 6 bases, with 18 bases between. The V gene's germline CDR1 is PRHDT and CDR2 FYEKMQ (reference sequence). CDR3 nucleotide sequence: TGTGCCAGCAGTCCCCGGACTGGGGGCATCAATGAGCAGTTCTTC. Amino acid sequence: CASSPRTGGINEQFF.

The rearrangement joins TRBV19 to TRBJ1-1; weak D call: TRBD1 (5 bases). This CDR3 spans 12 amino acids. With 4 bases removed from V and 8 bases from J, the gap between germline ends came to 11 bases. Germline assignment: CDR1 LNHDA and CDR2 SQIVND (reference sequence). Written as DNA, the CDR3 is TGTGCCAGTAGTAGCGACAGTGGAGAAGCTTTCTTT. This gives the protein CASSSDSGEAFF.

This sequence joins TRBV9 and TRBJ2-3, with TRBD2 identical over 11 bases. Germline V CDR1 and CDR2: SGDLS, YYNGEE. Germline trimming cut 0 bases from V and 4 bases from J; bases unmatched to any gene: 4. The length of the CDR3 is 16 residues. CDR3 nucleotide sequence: TGTGCCAGCAGCGTAGCTACTAGCGGGGGCCCAGATACGCAGTATTTT. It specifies CASSVATSGGPDTQYF.

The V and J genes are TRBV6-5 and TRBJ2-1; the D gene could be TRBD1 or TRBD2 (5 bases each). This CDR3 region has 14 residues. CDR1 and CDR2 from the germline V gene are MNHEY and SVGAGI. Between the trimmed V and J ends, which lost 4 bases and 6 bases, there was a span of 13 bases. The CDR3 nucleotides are TGTGCCAGCAGTTGGGACCCTGATGGCAATGAGCAGTTCTTC. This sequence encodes CASSWDPDGNEQFF.

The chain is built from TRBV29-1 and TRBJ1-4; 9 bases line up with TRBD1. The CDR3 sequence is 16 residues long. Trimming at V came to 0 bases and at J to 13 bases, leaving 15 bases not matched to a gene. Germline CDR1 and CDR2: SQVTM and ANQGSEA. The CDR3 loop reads CSVEEGTGKDAGVLFF. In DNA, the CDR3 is TGCAGCGTTGAAGAAGGGACAGGGAAGGATGCTGGTGTACTGTTTTTT.

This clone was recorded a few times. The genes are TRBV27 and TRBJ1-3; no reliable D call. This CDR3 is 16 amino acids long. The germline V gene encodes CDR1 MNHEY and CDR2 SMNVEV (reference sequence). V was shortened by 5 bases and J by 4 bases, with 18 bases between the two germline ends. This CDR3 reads CASSPIPSELGNTIYF. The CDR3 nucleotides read TGTGCCAGCAGTCCGATCCCCTCAGAGTTAGGAAACACCATATATTTT.

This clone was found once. CDR3 in DNA: TGTGCCAGCAGCGCCCGGGGGGGGAGCCCCTACAATGAGCAGTTCTTC. It is translated as CASSARGGSPYNEQFF. The rearrangement links TRBV9 to TRBJ2-1; 8 bases map to TRBD2. Germline V lookup: CDR1 SGDLS, CDR2 YYNGEE. The trim removed 3 bases at V and 2 bases at J, leaving 7 bases unmatched. The CDR3 totals 16 residues. The whole variable domain, filled in from reference TRBV9 and TRBJ2-1, reads DSGVTQTPKHLITATGQRVTLRCSPRSGDLSVYWYQQSLDQGLQFLIQYYNGEERAKGNILERFSAQQFPDLHSELNLSSLELGDSALYFCASSARGGSPYNEQFFGPGTRLTVL.

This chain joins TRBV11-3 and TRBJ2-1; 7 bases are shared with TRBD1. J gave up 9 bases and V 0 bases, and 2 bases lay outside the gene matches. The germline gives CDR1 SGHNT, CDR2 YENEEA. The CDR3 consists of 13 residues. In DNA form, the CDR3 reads TGTGCCAGCAGCTTAGATAGGGGGCGTGAGCAGTTCTTC. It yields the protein CASSLDRGREQFF.

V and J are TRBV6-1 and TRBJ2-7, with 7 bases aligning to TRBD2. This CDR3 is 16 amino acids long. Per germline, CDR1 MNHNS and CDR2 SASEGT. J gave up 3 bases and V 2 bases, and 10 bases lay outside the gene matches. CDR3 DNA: TGTGCCAGCAGTGAACCCCGGGGAGGGACCCACTACGAGCAGTACTTC. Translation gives CASSEPRGGTHYEQYF.

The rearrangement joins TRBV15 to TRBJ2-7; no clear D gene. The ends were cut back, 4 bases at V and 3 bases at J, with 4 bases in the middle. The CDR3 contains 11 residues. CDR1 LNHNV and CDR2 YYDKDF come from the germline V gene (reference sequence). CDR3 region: CATSKDYEQYF. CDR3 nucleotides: TGTGCCACCAGCAAAGACTACGAGCAGTACTTC.

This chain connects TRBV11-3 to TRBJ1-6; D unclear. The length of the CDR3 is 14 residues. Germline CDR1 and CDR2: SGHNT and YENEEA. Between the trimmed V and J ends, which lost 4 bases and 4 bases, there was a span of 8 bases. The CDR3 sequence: CASSSHGYNSPLHF. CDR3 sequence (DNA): TGTGCCAGCAGCTCTCACGGGTATAATTCACCCCTCCACTTT.

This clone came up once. The CDR3 DNA sequence: TGTGCCAGCAGTTTAACGGCTAGCGGGGGCGCCTACCAAGAGACCCAGTACTTC. Its translation is CASSLTASGGAYQETQYF. The chain combines TRBV28 with TRBJ2-5; 10 bases map to TRBD2. After removal of 2 bases from V and 0 bases from J, the junction contained 9 bases not matched to a gene. The CDR3 has 18 residues. CDR1 is MDHEN, CDR2 SYDVKM, per germline.

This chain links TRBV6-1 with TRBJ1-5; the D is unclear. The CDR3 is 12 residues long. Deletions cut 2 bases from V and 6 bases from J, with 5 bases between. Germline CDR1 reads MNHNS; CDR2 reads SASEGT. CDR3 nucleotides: TGTGCCAGCAGTGAATGGGCTCAGCCCCAGCATTTT. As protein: CASSEWAQPQHF.

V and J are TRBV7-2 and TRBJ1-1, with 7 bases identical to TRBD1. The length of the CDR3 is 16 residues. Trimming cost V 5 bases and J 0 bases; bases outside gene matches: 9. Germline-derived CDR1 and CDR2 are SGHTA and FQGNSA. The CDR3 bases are TGTGCCAGCAGCCCTGAGACAGGGCGGGTGAACACTGAAGCTTTCTTT. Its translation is CASSPETGRVNTEAFF.

Here the CDR3 reads CASFPDRVGEQYF. In DNA form, the CDR3 reads TGTGCCAGCTTCCCGGACAGGGTGGGCGAGCAGTACTTC. The rearrangement links TRBV2 to TRBJ2-7; TRBD1 matches at 8 bases. CDR1 and CDR2 (germline): SNHLY, FYNNEI. The CDR3 has 13 amino acids. Trimming at V came to 8 bases and at J to 6 bases, leaving 9 bases not matched to a gene. The full variable domain, in which reference TRBV2 and TRBJ2-7 provide the parts outside the CDR3, is EPEVTQTPSHQVTQMGQEVILRCVPISNHLYFYWYRQILGQKVEFLVSFYNNEISEKSEIFDDQFSVERPDGSNFTLKIRSTKLEDSAMYFCASFPDRVGEQYFGPGTRLTVT.

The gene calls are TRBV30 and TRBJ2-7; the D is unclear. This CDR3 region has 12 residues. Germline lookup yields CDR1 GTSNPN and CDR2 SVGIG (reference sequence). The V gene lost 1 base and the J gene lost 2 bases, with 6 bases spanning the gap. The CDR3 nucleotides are TGTGCCTGGAGTGGGGGAACCTACGAGCAGTACTTC. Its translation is CAWSGGTYEQYF. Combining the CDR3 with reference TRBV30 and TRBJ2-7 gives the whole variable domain SQTIHQWPATLVQPVGSPLSLECTVEGTSNPNLYWYRQAAGRGLQLLFYSVGIGQISSEVPQNLSASRPQDRQFILSSKKLLLSDSGFYLCAWSGGTYEQYFGPGTRLTVT.

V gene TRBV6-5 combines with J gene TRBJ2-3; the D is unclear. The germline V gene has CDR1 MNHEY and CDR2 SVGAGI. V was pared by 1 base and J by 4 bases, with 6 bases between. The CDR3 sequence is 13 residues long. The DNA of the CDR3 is TGTGCCAGCAGTTACTTGGTCGCAGATACGCAGTATTTT. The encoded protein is CASSYLVADTQYF.

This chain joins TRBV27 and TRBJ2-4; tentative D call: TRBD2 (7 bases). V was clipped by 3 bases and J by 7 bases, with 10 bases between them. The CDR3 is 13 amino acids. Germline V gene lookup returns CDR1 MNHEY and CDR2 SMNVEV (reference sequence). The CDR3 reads CASSFGGRNIQYF. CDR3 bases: TGTGCCAGCAGTTTCGGGGGGCGGAACATTCAGTACTTC.